These 31 T cell receptor beta chains came from one sample sequenced in a study of T-cell reconstitution after alpha-beta-depleted transplantation in children. Unique molecular identifiers featured in how the TCRbeta library was prepared. TCRdb reprocessed the PCR reads via MiXCR and lists one record per CDR3 protein. The sample comprises roughly 500,000 distinct CDR3 sequences, roughly a tenth of which are singletons, and around 2% rests with the top ten. Source: PBMCs, taken before TCRalphabeta/CD19-depleted stem cell transplant. All receptors derive from a child aged 2-15 years with inherited bone marrow failure, due to receive a stem cell transplant.

This clonotype showed up many times. V and J are TRBV7-8 and TRBJ2-7, with 9 positions matching TRBD2. Germline V lookup: CDR1 SGHVS, CDR2 FQNEAQ. J gave up 2 bases and V 3 bases, and 5 bases lay outside the gene matches. The CDR3 runs to 15 residues. This CDR3 is CASSFRAGGAYEQYF. The CDR3 region has the DNA TGTGCCAGCAGCTTTAGAGCGGGAGGCGCCTACGAGCAGTACTTC. Complete variable domain (other parts from reference TRBV7-8 and TRBJ2-7): GAGVSQSPRYKVAKRGQDVALRCDPISGHVSLFWYQQALGQGPEFLTYFQNEAQLDKSGLPSDRFFAERPEGSVSTLKIQRTQQEDSAVYLCASSFRAGGAYEQYFGPGTRLTVT.

V gene TRBV27 combines with J gene TRBJ2-6; TRBD1 or TRBD2 may be the D gene (6 bases each). The CDR3 runs to 20 residues. The V end lost 1 base, the J end lost 0 bases, and 19 bases lay between the germline ends. Germline values: CDR1 MNHEY, CDR2 SMNVEV (reference sequence). The DNA for the CDR3 is TGTGCCAGCAGTTTATTCGCCTTAGTTAGGGGGGTCTCTGGGGCCAACGTCCTGACTTTC. Amino acid sequence: CASSLFALVRGVSGANVLTF.

This clonotype was recorded many times. The gene calls are TRBV2 and TRBJ2-1; 8 bases align to TRBD2. CDR1 is SNHLY and CDR2 is FYNNEI in the germline V gene. V shed 6 bases, J shed 0 bases, and the junction held 13 bases outside the gene matches. The CDR3 loop spans 18 amino acids. The CDR3 DNA follows: TGTGCCAGCAGCCGCGGGACTAGGAGACCTAGCTCCTACAATGAGCAGTTCTTC. The encoded protein is CASSRGTRRPSSYNEQFF.

This clonotype was observed a few times. J is TRBJ1-2 and V is TRBV12-3 or TRBV12-4; 11 positions agree with TRBD1. Trimming at V came to 8 bases and at J to 5 bases, leaving 10 bases not matched to a gene. CDR3 length: 15 residues. The CDR3 sequence is CASGRDRGFEYGYTF. The CDR3 DNA sequence: TGTGCCAGCGGTAGGGACAGGGGGTTTGAGTATGGCTACACCTTC.

This clonotype was seen at least ten times. The V and J genes are TRBV7-9 and TRBJ2-2; a possible D gene is TRBD1 (5 bases). Between the trimmed V and J ends, which lost 5 bases and 5 bases, there was a span of 12 bases. Germline CDR1 is SEHNR and CDR2 is FQNEAQ (reference sequence). CDR3 length: 14 amino acids. Here the CDR3 DNA reads TGTGCCAGCAGCGGAACGTACAGGACCGGGGAGCTGTTTTTT. It translates to CASSGTYRTGELFF.

This clonotype came up many times. The chain links TRBV28 to TRBJ2-7; possibly TRBD2 for D (5 bases). Germline V CDR1 and CDR2: MDHEN, SYDVKM. This CDR3 region has 16 residues. V was cut by 7 bases and J by 5 bases, with 24 bases left in between. CDR3: CASTSPDSNSLNEQYF. CDR3 bases: TGTGCCAGCACCTCACCGGACTCCAACTCCCTCAACGAGCAGTACTTC. Supplemented by reference TRBV28 and TRBJ2-7, the full variable domain reads DVKVTQSSRYLVKRTGEKVFLECVQDMDHENMFWYRQDPGLGLRLIYFSYDVKMKEKGDIPEGYSVSREKKERFSLILESASTNQTSMYLCASTSPDSNSLNEQYFGPGTRLTVT.

This clonotype was counted a single time. A much larger clone sits a single nucleotide away, making a read error possible. The V gene is TRBV4-3, the J gene TRBJ2-7; D unresolved. The CDR3 runs to 14 residues. Germline V gene sequence: CDR1 LGHNA, CDR2 YSLEER. CDR3 nucleotide sequence: TGCGCCAGCAGCCAAGGGGTCGGCTCCTACGAGCAGCACTTC. Translated, it gives CASSQGVGSYEQHF.

This clonotype has a count of ten or more. The chain carries TRBV28 and TRBJ2-7; D is uncertain. The germline V gene has CDR1 MDHEN and CDR2 SYDVKM. The CDR3 contains 14 residues. Trimming left V 4 bases short and J 1 base short, with 11 bases between. The CDR3 here is CASSSLVGSYEQYF. In nucleotides, the CDR3 is TGTGCCAGCAGTTCGTTGGTCGGGTCCTACGAGCAGTACTTC.

This clonotype was recorded at least ten times. The rearrangement links TRBV12-3 or TRBV12-4 to TRBJ2-2, with D possibly being TRBD1 (5 bases). The CDR3 sequence is 15 residues long. Trimming removed 3 bases at V and 4 bases at J, with 12 bases between. The CDR3 here is CASSFRPGFTGELFF. For the CDR3, the DNA is TGTGCCAGCAGTTTTCGGCCAGGGTTCACCGGGGAGCTGTTTTTT.

In this sample, this clonotype turned up many times. The rearrangement joins TRBV11-1 to TRBJ2-6; unclear D gene. Between the trimmed V and J ends, which lost 4 bases and 0 bases, there was a span of 19 bases. In germline, CDR1 is SGHAT, CDR2 FQDESV (reference sequence). The CDR3 has 19 residues. The CDR3: CASSSLTGPHYSGANVLTF. The CDR3 nucleotides are TGTGCCAGCAGCTCGCTGACCGGGCCCCACTACTCTGGGGCCAACGTCCTGACTTTC.

This clonotype was picked up many times. Germline and junction disagree at one end, which may indicate a read error. The V call is TRBV29-1, the J call TRBJ2-1; TRBD2 is a possible D gene (5 bases). Per germline, CDR1 SQVTM and CDR2 ANQGSEA. This CDR3 comprises 11 residues. CDR3 coding DNA: TGCAGCGTGGACTCCAACAATGAGCAGTTCTTC. Residues: CSVDSNNEQFF.

In this sample, this clonotype turned up many times. The chain recombines TRBV7-9 with TRBJ1-1, with a tentative D call TRBD1 (5 bases). From germline, CDR1 is SEHNR and CDR2 FQNEAQ (reference sequence). The V end was cut by 0 bases, the J end by 1 base, with 9 bases between. The CDR3 extends over 15 amino acids. This chain's CDR3 is CASSLALQANTEAFF. CDR3 bases: TGTGCCAGCAGCTTAGCCCTACAGGCGAACACTGAAGCTTTCTTT.

This clonotype was seen a handful of times. The V gene is TRBV29-1, the J gene TRBJ1-5; tentative D call: TRBD1 (6 bases). Per germline, CDR1 SQVTM and CDR2 ANQGSEA. Trimming took 7 bases from V and 3 from J, leaving 16 bases between them. CDR3 length equals 14 residues. CDR3 residues: CSAQVGGNNQPQHF. The CDR3, as DNA: TGCAGCGCCCAGGTTGGGGGCAACAATCAGCCCCAGCATTTT.

A few counts support this clonotype. The chain links TRBV11-2 to TRBJ2-6; 9 bases align to TRBD1. With 5 bases clipped from V and 3 bases from J, the junction kept 11 bases outside the gene matches. From germline, CDR1 is SGHAT and CDR2 FQNNGV. This CDR3 has 18 residues. CDR3: CASSQTGTGFGGANVLTF. The CDR3 coding sequence is TGTGCCAGCAGCCAGACCGGGACAGGGTTCGGTGGGGCCAACGTCCTGACTTTC.

This clonotype was counted at least ten times. The CDR3 coding sequence is TGTGCCAGCAGCTCCCTAGCGGGAGTGAACATTCAGTACTTC. The encoded protein is CASSSLAGVNIQYF. The rearrangement uses TRBV7-2 and TRBJ2-4; 10 nucleotides line up with TRBD2. The CDR3 covers 14 residues. Per the germline V gene, CDR1 is SGHTA and CDR2 is FQGNSA. Losses at the gene ends were 4 bases for V and 7 bases for J; bases not matched to a gene: 4.

This clonotype was observed at least ten times. The chain couples TRBV12-3 or TRBV12-4 to TRBJ1-1; 8 positions match TRBD1. CDR3 length: 16 amino acids. V lost 1 base and J lost 4; bases outside the gene matches: 8. The CDR3 here is CASSLGNRGYFTEAFF. The CDR3 nucleotides read TGTGCCAGCAGTTTAGGTAACAGGGGGTACTTCACTGAAGCTTTCTTT.

As regards this clonotype: In this CDR3 the conserved last residue, phenylalanine or tryptophan, is missing, so a read error is likely. This chain joins TRBV5-1 and TRBJ2-5; D may be TRBD2 (6 bases). Germline V gene lookup returns CDR1 SGHRS and CDR2 YFSETQ. V lost 1 base and J 1 base, leaving 8 bases between the germline ends. The CDR3 has 14 residues. The CDR3 spells CASSLTSTQETQYL. The CDR3 DNA reads TGCGCCAGCAGCTTGACTAGCACCCAAGAGACCCAGTACTTA.

This clonotype was picked up many times. The rearrangement uses TRBV20-1 and TRBJ2-7; D call uncertain. Deletions cut 4 bases from V and 4 bases from J, with 2 bases between. CDR3 length equals 9 residues. CDR1 is DFQATT, CDR2 SNEGSKA, per germline (reference sequence). CDR3: CSAKYEQYF. The DNA for the CDR3 is TGCAGTGCTAAGTACGAGCAGTACTTC.

This clonotype was counted many times. This chain connects TRBV7-2 to TRBJ2-1; 10 nucleotides align to TRBD2. This CDR3 spans 13 amino acids. Trimming at V came to 3 bases and at J to 7 bases, leaving 0 bases not matched to a gene. Per the germline V gene, CDR1 is SGHTA and CDR2 is FQGNSA. CDR3 DNA: TGTGCCAGCAGCTTTAGCGGGGGGAATGAGCAGTTCTTC. This encodes CASSFSGGNEQFF.

A few counts support this clonotype. V gene TRBV20-1 combines with J gene TRBJ2-1, with 10 bases aligning to TRBD2. Germline CDR1 and CDR2: DFQATT and SNEGSKA (reference sequence). Germline trimming cut 5 bases from V and 4 bases from J; bases unmatched to any gene: 5. The CDR3 has 14 amino acids. The CDR3 sequence is CSASGTSAYNEQFF. CDR3 in DNA: TGCAGTGCTTCCGGGACTAGCGCTTACAATGAGCAGTTCTTC.

This clonotype was observed at least ten times. This rearrangement joins TRBV30 to TRBJ2-6; D is unresolved. The CDR3 runs to 14 residues. Trimming removed 4 bases from V and 0 bases from J, with 7 bases in between. Looked up from germline, CDR1 is GTSNPN and CDR2 is SVGIG (reference sequence). The CDR3 sequence is CAWNVHSGANVLTF. For the CDR3, the DNA is TGTGCCTGGAATGTACACTCTGGGGCCAACGTCCTGACTTTC.

In this sample, this clonotype turned up a few times. This chain connects TRBV18 to TRBJ1-5; D perhaps matches TRBD1 (5 bases). The CDR3 runs 17 residues. CDR1 is KGHSH, CDR2 LQKENI, per germline. V lost 2 bases, J lost 2 bases, and 16 bases lay in between. The CDR3 spells CASSPTRAGVGNQPQHF. Here the CDR3 DNA reads TGTGCCAGCTCACCAACCAGGGCAGGAGTGGGCAATCAGCCCCAGCATTTT.

This clonotype was seen repeatedly, ten times or more. V usage is TRBV27 and J usage is TRBJ2-3; 9 nucleotides align to TRBD2. The CDR3 length is 18 residues. Looked up from germline, CDR1 is MNHEY and CDR2 is SMNVEV (reference sequence). V lost 5 bases and J lost 0; bases outside the gene matches: 12. Here the CDR3 reads CASSPLWASGASTDTQYF. CDR3 sequence (DNA): TGTGCCAGCAGTCCTCTTTGGGCTAGCGGGGCCAGCACAGATACGCAGTATTTT.

This clonotype was seen ten or more times. V and J are TRBV4-3 and TRBJ2-1; weak D call: TRBD2 (6 bases). V was cut by 0 bases and J by 2 bases, with 11 bases left in between. In germline, CDR1 is LGHNA, CDR2 YSLEER. CDR3 length: 16 residues. The CDR3 sequence is CASSQEGGNAYNEQFF. CDR3 nucleotide sequence: TGCGCCAGCAGCCAAGAAGGCGGGAATGCCTACAATGAGCAGTTCTTC.

This clonotype was detected ten times or more. The CDR3 sequence: CASSQVSGGNQPQHF. The DNA of the CDR3 is TGCGCCAGCAGCCAAGTTTCTGGAGGCAATCAGCCCCAGCATTTT. The chain carries TRBV4-1 and TRBJ1-5; D is ambiguous. CDR1 and CDR2 (germline): MGHRA, YSYEKL. The V gene lost 1 base and the J gene lost 2 bases, with 9 bases spanning the gap. The CDR3 consists of 15 residues.

There are many counts of this clonotype. V and J are TRBV7-9 and TRBJ2-2; tentatively, D is TRBD1 (6 bases). The CDR3 spans 16 residues. Germline V gene sequence: CDR1 SEHNR, CDR2 FQNEAQ (reference sequence). Trimming removed 0 bases at V and 2 bases at J, with 10 bases between. The CDR3 sequence is CASSLAVDRNTGELFF. CDR3 in DNA: TGTGCCAGCAGCTTAGCCGTGGACAGAAACACCGGGGAGCTGTTTTTT.

This clonotype was detected many times. The chain employs TRBV18 and TRBJ1-2, with 7 bases identical to TRBD1. The CDR3 is 14 residues long. Germline CDR1 and CDR2: KGHSH and LQKENI. Losses at the gene ends were 3 bases for V and 9 bases for J; bases not matched to a gene: 10. Here the CDR3 DNA reads TGTGCCAGCTCACCTACAGGGGATCAGATTCGCTACACCTTC. It encodes CASSPTGDQIRYTF.

The J gene is TRBJ2-3, the V gene TRBV5-4; the match to TRBD2 covers 9 bases. J gave up 2 bases and V 1 base, and 5 bases lay outside the gene matches. This CDR3 is built from 16 residues. Germline loops: CDR1 SGHNT, CDR2 YYREEE (reference sequence). The CDR3 sequence: CASSLFAGGATDTQYF. DNA for the CDR3: TGTGCCAGCAGCTTGTTTGCGGGAGGGGCCACAGATACGCAGTATTTT.

This clonotype has at least ten counts. The gene calls are TRBV12-3 or TRBV12-4 and TRBJ2-2; the D gene is possibly TRBD2 (5 bases). V lost 8 bases and J 1 base, leaving 11 bases between the germline ends. The CDR3 consists of 14 residues. CDR3 DNA sequence: TGTGCCAGCCTTGATCGGGGGAACACCGGGGAGCTGTTTTTT. Translation gives CASLDRGNTGELFF.

The J gene is TRBJ2-7, the V gene TRBV27; D perhaps matches TRBD1 (5 bases). Trimming pared 0 bases from V and 3 bases from J, leaving 12 bases between. The CDR3 runs 15 residues. Germline CDR1 MNHEY, CDR2 SMNVEV (reference sequence). The CDR3 DNA sequence: TGTGCCAGCAGTTTATCGGACACCTTAAGCTACGAGCAGTACTTC. Protein sequence: CASSLSDTLSYEQYF.

This clonotype was found many times. The V gene is TRBV5-1, the J gene TRBJ2-2; 12 bases fit TRBD1. Germline lookup yields CDR1 SGHRS and CDR2 YFSETQ. The CDR3 covers 19 residues. V dropped 4 bases and J dropped 0; count of bases not matched to a gene: 10. The CDR3 reads CASSLLGQGAGSNTGELFF. In DNA, the CDR3 is TGCGCCAGCAGCCTATTGGGACAGGGGGCCGGATCGAACACCGGGGAGCTGTTTTTT.